This is a list of T cell receptor beta chains from one sample in a study of CD8 T cells in Susac syndrome. TCRdb reanalysed the immunoSEQ multiplex PCR reads using MiXCR and keeps one entry per CDR3 protein. Here the sample spans around 180,000 distinct CDR3 sequences, roughly 92% being singletons. The sequencing sample was made of CD4+ T cells from PBMCs. The receptor source for this set is a human donor with multiple sclerosis. Both conserved end residues are part of each CDR3. The D gene is left open where the match is weak. Clone size is given for some rows only: seen once, a few or many times, or a class if the clone is expanded.

abundance: -
v_gene: TRBV20-1
j_gene: TRBJ1-1
d_gene: TRBD1
CDR3nt: TGCAGTGCTAGAGCCGGACAGGGGAACACTGAAGCTTTCTTT
CDR3aa: CSARAGQGNTEAFF

abundance: once
v_gene: TRBV3-1
j_gene: TRBJ2-2
d_gene: TRBD2
CDR3nt: TGTGCCAGCAGCAACAGACTAGCCATAACCGGGGAGCTGTTTTTT
CDR3aa: CASSNRLAITGELFF

abundance: -
v_gene: TRBV5-1
j_gene: TRBJ2-2
d_gene: TRBD2
CDR3nt: TGCGCCAGCAGCCTACCTAGCGGGAGAGGCCCCGGGGAGCTGTTTTTT
CDR3aa: CASSLPSGRGPGELFF

abundance: -
v_gene: TRBV2
j_gene: TRBJ2-7
d_gene: -
CDR3nt: TGTGCCAGCAGTGTACTAGCCGTATCCTACGAGCAGTACTTC
CDR3aa: CASSVLAVSYEQYF

abundance: -
v_gene: TRBV5-1
j_gene: TRBJ2-2
d_gene: -
CDR3nt: TGCGCCAGCAGCTTGGGAATCGGGGAGCTGTTTTTT
CDR3aa: CASSLGIGELFF

abundance: -
v_gene: TRBV30
j_gene: TRBJ2-5
d_gene: TRBD2
CDR3nt: TGTGCCTGGAGTGCCGGACTAGCGGGAGCAGAGACCCAGTACTTC
CDR3aa: CAWSAGLAGAETQYF

abundance: -
v_gene: TRBV5-1
j_gene: TRBJ2-3
d_gene: -
CDR3nt: TGCGCCAGCAGCTTAGTGAGGGGGACCGGGGATACGCAGTATTTT
CDR3aa: CASSLVRGTGDTQYF

abundance: -
v_gene: TRBV29-1
j_gene: TRBJ1-2
d_gene: -
CDR3nt: TGCAGCGTTGATAAGATGGACTATGGCTACACCTTC
CDR3aa: CSVDKMDYGYTF

abundance: few
v_gene: TRBV6-1
j_gene: TRBJ1-1
d_gene: TRBD1
CDR3nt: TGTGCCAGCATCCCGGGACAGGGATCAGTCACTGAAGCTTTCTTT
CDR3aa: CASIPGQGSVTEAFF

abundance: -
v_gene: TRBV5-4
j_gene: TRBJ2-1
d_gene: -
CDR3nt: TGTGCCAGCAGCTTGCCCCCGCCATCCGATGAGCAGTTCTTC
CDR3aa: CASSLPPPSDEQFF

abundance: -
v_gene: TRBV6-6
j_gene: TRBJ2-3
d_gene: -
CDR3nt: TGTGCCAGCACCCCGGGACGAAGCACAGATACGCAGTATTTT
CDR3aa: CASTPGRSTDTQYF

abundance: -
v_gene: TRBV7-2
j_gene: TRBJ2-5
d_gene: -
CDR3nt: TGTGCCAGCAGCTCGACGGACAGTAAAGAGACCCAGTACTTC
CDR3aa: CASSSTDSKETQYF

abundance: few
v_gene: TRBV7-2
j_gene: TRBJ1-2
d_gene: TRBD1
CDR3nt: TGTGCCAGCAGCCTCCAACAGGGGCGATATGGCTACACCTTC
CDR3aa: CASSLQQGRYGYTF

abundance: -
v_gene: TRBV25-1
j_gene: TRBJ1-4
d_gene: -
CDR3nt: TGTGCCTCTAAGAGGGGTAATGAAAAACTGTTTTTT
CDR3aa: CASKRGNEKLFF

abundance: -
v_gene: TRBV10-3
j_gene: TRBJ1-1
d_gene: TRBD1
CDR3nt: TGTGCCATCAGTGACCCAGGGGGCGTTGAGGCTTTCTTT
CDR3aa: CAISDPGGVEAFF